The TCR beta chain under discussion was sequenced for a study of T cell responses to AZD1222 COVID-19 vaccine. The study, taken as a whole, reports: Just six AZD1222 recipients tested seropositive at baseline.

Combined were second doses at about 4 or about 12 weeks. The V end was cut by 3 bases, the J end by 7 bases, with 18 bases between. Germline assignment: CDR1 KGHDR and CDR2 SFDVKD. The CDR3 has 16 residues. Note on this clone: Its antigen is unknown.

Repertoires were generated with immunoSEQ multiplex PCR, while TCRdb's copy carries only in-frame clones and drops some. The sample shows more than 150,000 clones, 92% of them seen only once. The V call is TRBV24-1, the J call TRBJ1-5; perhaps TRBD1 as D (5 bases). This clonotype originated in an adult who received the AZD1222 COVID-19 vaccine. Here the sequenced sample was peripheral blood, taken 28 days after the second AZD1222 dose. CDR3 protein: CATSDPVRGAEQPQHF. CDR3 DNA: TGTGCCACCAGTGATCCTGTAAGAGGGGCCGAACAGCCCCAGCATTTT.